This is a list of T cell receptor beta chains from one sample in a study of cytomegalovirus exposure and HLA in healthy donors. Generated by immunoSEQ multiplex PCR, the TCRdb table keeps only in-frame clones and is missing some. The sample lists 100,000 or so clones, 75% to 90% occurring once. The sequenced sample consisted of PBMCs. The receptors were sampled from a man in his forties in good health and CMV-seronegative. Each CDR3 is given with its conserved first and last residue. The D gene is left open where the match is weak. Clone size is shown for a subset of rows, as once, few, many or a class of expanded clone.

cdr3_aa: CASRGTGSSRNEQFF
cdr3_nt: TGTGCCAGTAGGGGGACAGGAAGCAGCAGAAATGAGCAGTTCTTC
d_call: TRBD1
v_call: TRBV19
j_call: TRBJ2-1
clone_size: -

cdr3_aa: CAWSPSGGQALHF
cdr3_nt: TGTGCCTGGAGTCCCTCAGGGGGTCAGGCCCTCCACTTT
d_call: TRBD1
v_call: TRBV30
j_call: TRBJ1-6
clone_size: few

cdr3_aa: CASSLLGAGTEAFF
cdr3_nt: TGTGCCAGCAGTTTATTGGGGGCGGGCACTGAAGCTTTCTTT
d_call: -
v_call: TRBV27
j_call: TRBJ1-1
clone_size: -

cdr3_aa: CASSGGQHYGYTF
cdr3_nt: TGTGCCAGCAGTGGAGGACAGCACTATGGCTACACCTTC
d_call: -
v_call: TRBV6-5
j_call: TRBJ1-2
clone_size: once

cdr3_aa: CASRLGASSYEQYF
cdr3_nt: TGTGCCAGCAGACTGGGGGCGAGCTCCTACGAGCAGTACTTC
d_call: -
v_call: TRBV6-6
j_call: TRBJ2-7
clone_size: -

cdr3_aa: CASSLAGVLSYEQYF
cdr3_nt: TGCGCCAGCAGCTTGGCGGGGGTTCTCTCCTACGAGCAGTACTTC
d_call: -
v_call: TRBV5-1
j_call: TRBJ2-7
clone_size: few

cdr3_aa: CASSLVGQGEGYTF
cdr3_nt: TGTGCCAGCAGCTTAGTAGGCCAGGGGGAGGGCTACACCTTC
d_call: TRBD1
v_call: TRBV7-3
j_call: TRBJ1-2
clone_size: once

cdr3_aa: CASSATGNSGNTIYF
cdr3_nt: TGTGCCAGCAGTGCGACAGGTAACTCTGGAAACACCATATATTTT
d_call: -
v_call: TRBV6-1
j_call: TRBJ1-3
clone_size: -

cdr3_aa: CASGRDTKAYNEQFF
cdr3_nt: TGTGCCAGCGGACGGGACACGAAAGCTTACAATGAGCAGTTCTTC
d_call: -
v_call: TRBV27
j_call: TRBJ2-1
clone_size: -

cdr3_aa: CASSQDLNTEAFF
cdr3_nt: TGCGCCAGCAGCCAGGACTTAAACACTGAAGCTTTCTTT
d_call: -
v_call: TRBV5-1
j_call: TRBJ1-1
clone_size: once

cdr3_aa: CASSFPSGVNYEQYF
cdr3_nt: TGTGCCAGCAGCTTTCCTTCCGGGGTCAACTACGAGCAGTACTTC
d_call: -
v_call: TRBV7-8
j_call: TRBJ2-7
clone_size: -

cdr3_aa: CASNRDPGQAIAFF
cdr3_nt: TGTGCCAGCAACAGGGACCCGGGACAGGCTATAGCTTTCTTT
d_call: TRBD1
v_call: TRBV2
j_call: TRBJ1-1
clone_size: few

cdr3_aa: CASSGNSGGAYNEQFF
cdr3_nt: TGTGCCAGTAGTGGCAATAGCGGGGGGGCCTACAATGAGCAGTTCTTC
d_call: TRBD2
v_call: TRBV19
j_call: TRBJ2-1
clone_size: -

cdr3_aa: CASSGSDRGMSFF
cdr3_nt: TGTGCCAGCAGCGGATCTGACAGGGGTATGTCTTTCTTT
d_call: TRBD1
v_call: TRBV9
j_call: TRBJ1-1
clone_size: -